Listed below are T cell receptor beta chains from one sample, sequenced in a study of T cell responses to AZD1222 COVID-19 vaccine. Repertoires were generated with immunoSEQ multiplex PCR, while TCRdb's copy carries only in-frame clones and drops some. The sample includes 90,000 to 150,000 clones, 86% of them seen just once. The sequences come from peripheral blood, collected 28 days after the second AZD1222 dose. The origin of the receptors is an adult who received the AZD1222 COVID-19 vaccine. Both conserved end residues are part of each CDR3. Each record gives: V gene, clone size, D gene, J gene, CDR3 DNA, CDR3 protein. A D gene is named only where the DNA matches it firmly. Only part of the rows carry a size: once, few, many, or a class if the clone is expanded.

V: TRBV9
size: NA
D: TRBD2
J: TRBJ2-3
DNA: TGTGCCAGCAGCGTAGCGGCGGGGGTGGGAGATACGCAGTATTTT
CDR3: CASSVAAGVGDTQYF

V: TRBV20-1
size: NA
D: NA
J: TRBJ2-3
DNA: TGCAGTGCTCGAGGGGGGGATACGCAGTATTTT
CDR3: CSARGGDTQYF

V: TRBV6-5
size: medium-sized
D: TRBD1
J: TRBJ2-7
DNA: TGTGCCAGCAGCGGGACAGGGGGCGCCGCGGACGAGCAGTACTTC
CDR3: CASSGTGGAADEQYF

V: TRBV5-1
size: once
D: NA
J: TRBJ2-2
DNA: TGCGCCAGCAGCTTATCACCGACCCAGGGGCTGAACACCGGGGAGCTGTTTTTT
CDR3: CASSLSPTQGLNTGELFF

V: TRBV5-4
size: NA
D: NA
J: TRBJ2-7
DNA: TGTGCCAGCAGCTTCGGGACTGGAGCCTACGAGCAGTACTTC
CDR3: CASSFGTGAYEQYF

V: TRBV19
size: once
D: NA
J: TRBJ2-3
DNA: TGTGCCAGTAGTGGGTCGGGGGGCTTAATGGATACGCAGTATTTT
CDR3: CASSGSGGLMDTQYF

V: TRBV6-2/TRBV6-3
size: NA
D: NA
J: TRBJ2-1
DNA: TGTGCCAGCAGTTACTCGGCGCGGGCGGGTCACAATGAGCAGTTCTTC
CDR3: CASSYSARAGHNEQFF

V: TRBV5-1
size: few
D: TRBD2
J: TRBJ2-2
DNA: TGCGCCAGCAGTCGTAGCGGGAGCTACACCGGGGAGCTGTTTTTT
CDR3: CASSRSGSYTGELFF

V: TRBV19
size: NA
D: TRBD2
J: TRBJ2-1
DNA: TGTGCCAGTCGAAAACTAGCGGGCCCCTACAATGAGCAGTTCTTC
CDR3: CASRKLAGPYNEQFF

V: TRBV7-9
size: NA
D: NA
J: TRBJ2-7
DNA: TGTGCCAGCAGCACCGGGGACCGAACAATCTACGAGCAGTACTTC
CDR3: CASSTGDRTIYEQYF

V: TRBV18
size: NA
D: NA
J: TRBJ1-2
DNA: TGTGCCAGCTCACCCCCCGCCGGGGGTGGAAATGGCTACACCTTC
CDR3: CASSPPAGGGNGYTF

V: TRBV30
size: NA
D: NA
J: TRBJ1-1
DNA: TGTGCCTGGGGGACGGCAATGAACACTGAAGCTTTCTTT
CDR3: CAWGTAMNTEAFF

V: TRBV15
size: NA
D: TRBD1
J: TRBJ2-7
DNA: TGTGCCACCAGTAAGGGGACAGTGCCCAACTACGAGCAGTACTTC
CDR3: CATSKGTVPNYEQYF

V: TRBV27
size: NA
D: TRBD1
J: TRBJ1-1
DNA: TGTGCCAGCAGTTTAAGGACAGGGAAGCTCACTGAAGCTTTCTTT
CDR3: CASSLRTGKLTEAFF

V: TRBV5-6
size: NA
D: TRBD1
J: TRBJ1-3
DNA: TGTGCCAGCAGCTTGTGGGGACAGGTGGACGGAAACACCATATATTTT
CDR3: CASSLWGQVDGNTIYF

V: TRBV25-1
size: once
D: TRBD2
J: TRBJ2-5
DNA: TGTGCCAGCAGTGACCCCGGACTAGCGGGAGTCGAGACCCAGTACTTC
CDR3: CASSDPGLAGVETQYF

V: TRBV6-5
size: NA
D: TRBD1
J: TRBJ1-6
DNA: TGTGCCAGCAGGGACAGGTCGAGGAATTCACCCCTCCACTTT
CDR3: CASRDRSRNSPLHF

V: TRBV5-1
size: few
D: NA
J: TRBJ1-1
DNA: TGCGCCAGCAGCAGGGACGGCGAGAACACTGAAGCTTTCTTT
CDR3: CASSRDGENTEAFF

V: TRBV18
size: NA
D: TRBD2
J: TRBJ2-1
DNA: TGTGCCAGCTCACCACCTGGGACTAGCGGGATTTACAATGAGCAGTTCTTC
CDR3: CASSPPGTSGIYNEQFF

V: TRBV5-4
size: NA
D: NA
J: TRBJ2-2
DNA: TGTGCCAGCAGCTTGGGGACTACCTCGGGCACCGGGGAGCTGTTTTTT
CDR3: CASSLGTTSGTGELFF

V: TRBV6-2/TRBV6-3
size: NA
D: TRBD2
J: TRBJ2-6
DNA: TGTGCCAGCAGTTATGCCCTTGGGGGGGGATATGGGGCCAACGTCCTGACTTTC
CDR3: CASSYALGGGYGANVLTF

V: TRBV9
size: NA
D: NA
J: TRBJ1-6
DNA: TGTGCCAGCAGCGTATTACAGGGAGTTAATTCACCCCTCCACTTT
CDR3: CASSVLQGVNSPLHF